The T cell receptor beta chain under discussion was sequenced for a study of blood T cell repertoires in COVID-19 (dated by TCRdb to the early 2020s). With respect to the entire study: Samples covering the acute and convalescent phases of COVID-19 were provided by collaborators in the United States, Italy and Spain. The material from the prospective study consisted of cDNA or gDNA derived from T cells, B-cell-depleted T cells, or PBMCs. Subjects who had been exposed to COVID-19, were actively infected with it, or had recovered from it provided the deeply sampled blood TCRbeta repertoires that made up the dataset. The repertoires were released in a freely available public database meant as a resource for research on the immune response to SARS-CoV-2. The samples were drawn from the first 160 participants of the ongoing ImmuneRACE study and from some 1,300 subjects provided by 6 global collaborators. A de-identified subject ID, COVID-19 status, age in years and sex were almost always included in the sample metadata. Where HLA class I and class II types were available, the types were taken from metadata supplied by the sample provider, not from assay-based typing.

Looking up the germline V gene yields CDR1 ENHRY and CDR2 SYGVKD. The CDR3 has 17 amino acids, counting the end cysteine and phenylalanine. The only DNA kept is the CDR3, 51 bases in frame from the first base. The V end loses 4 bases and the J end loses 6 bases, and a stretch of 21 bases separates them. Notes on this clone: What this receptor recognizes is not known. No much larger clonotype is one base removed from it; base qualities were not supplied. The same CDR3 also results from other DNA sequences found in this sample.

One collaborating source in Seattle enrolled patients during active infection and followed them longitudinally through the course of disease. The collaborating institutions used their own protocols to collect whole blood in K2EDTA tubes. For TCRbeta analysis, collaborator samples were shipped as frozen whole blood, as isolated PBMCs, or as DNA extracted from either sample type. Broad study findings and their caveats: The amount of clinical and demographic metadata varied by source and participant and was provided uncurated.

TCRbeta CDR3 regions were amplified from genomic DNA by means of the immunoSEQ Assay, a bias-controlled multiplex PCR. The study's own analysis went as follows. The number of nucleated cells in each sample was estimated from the amplification of reference gene primers within the assay. Sequence reads were collapsed and filtered to measure the absolute abundance of every unique TCRbeta CDR3 rearrangement. For each sample, productive Simpson clonality was calculated by taking the square root of Simpson's diversity index across productive rearrangements. TCRdb took this table from immuneACCESS and kept in-frame rearrangements with V and J called. Such tables lack part of the clones; where checked against another copy, unresolved V genes explain under half of the gap, and the rest is unexplained. V and J calls and clone size are given by that table; D and trimming were obtained from the DNA. Counted in this sample were about 300,000 clones; about 90% of them appeared once. 5.5% to 8% of the sample is taken by the ten largest.

Sequenced material: peripheral blood. The origin of this receptor is a woman aged 45-59 years with COVID-19, enrolled during active disease. The chain employs TRBV10-3 and TRBJ2-2; TRBD2 could be the D gene, as 7 bases match. The base sequence is TGTGCCATCAGTGCCCGGGGGGCAGGAGGCCCCGCCGGGGAGCTGTTTTTT. It translates to CAISARGAGGPAGELFF.